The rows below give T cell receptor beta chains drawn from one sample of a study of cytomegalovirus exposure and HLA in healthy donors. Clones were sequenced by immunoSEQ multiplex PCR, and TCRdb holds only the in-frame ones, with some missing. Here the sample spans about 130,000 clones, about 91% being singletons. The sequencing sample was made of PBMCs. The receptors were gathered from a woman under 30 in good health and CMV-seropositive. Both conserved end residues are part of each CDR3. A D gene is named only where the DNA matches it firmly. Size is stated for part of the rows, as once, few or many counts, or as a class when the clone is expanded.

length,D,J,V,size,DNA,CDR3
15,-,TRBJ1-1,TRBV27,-,TGTGCCAGCAGTCGCCAGATGCAGATGAACACTGAAGCTTTCTTT,CASSRQMQMNTEAFF
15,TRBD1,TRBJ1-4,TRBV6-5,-,TGTGCCAGCAGTTACTCCCGCGGGACAGGGGAAAAACTGTTTTTT,CASSYSRGTGEKLFF
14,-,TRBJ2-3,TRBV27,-,TGTGCCAGCAGTTTGGGACTTACCGCAGATACGCAGTATTTT,CASSLGLTADTQYF
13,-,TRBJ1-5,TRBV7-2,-,TGTGCCAGCAGCTTCGGGACAAATCAGCCCCAGCATTTT,CASSFGTNQPQHF
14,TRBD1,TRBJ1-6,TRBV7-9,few,TGTGCCAGCAGCGCCGGACAGGGAACTTCACCCCTCCACTTT,CASSAGQGTSPLHF
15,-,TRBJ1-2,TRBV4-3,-,TGCGCCAGCAGCCAAGATCTATACAGTTTCTATGGCTACACCTTC,CASSQDLYSFYGYTF
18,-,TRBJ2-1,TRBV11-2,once,TGTGCCAGCAGCTTATATATGAGGGGAGGGGGGACCTACAATGAGCAGTTCTTC,CASSLYMRGGGTYNEQFF
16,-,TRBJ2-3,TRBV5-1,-,TGCGCCAGCAGCTTGGGAATAGGACAAAACACAGATACGCAGTATTTT,CASSLGIGQNTDTQYF
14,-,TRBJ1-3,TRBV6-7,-,TGTGCCAGCCCTACTCGGGGGATATGGTACACCATATATTTT,CASPTRGIWYTIYF
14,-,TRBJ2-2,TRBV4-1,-,TGCGCCAGCAGCCAAGAGCTCCGGGGTGTGGAGCTGTTTTTT,CASSQELRGVELFF
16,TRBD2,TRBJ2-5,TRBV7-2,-,TGTGCCAGCAGCTTGGGGCAGCGGGGGGGACAAGAGACCCAGTACTTC,CASSLGQRGGQETQYF
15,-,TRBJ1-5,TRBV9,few,TGTGCCAGCAGCGCAGGGGCCCTTAGCAATCAGCCCCAGCATTTT,CASSAGALSNQPQHF
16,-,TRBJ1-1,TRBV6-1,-,TGTGCCAGCAGTGTAGGGGCTTATCAAAGGGACACTGAAGCTTTCTTT,CASSVGAYQRDTEAFF